One sample yielded the 5 T cell receptor beta chains listed below, sequenced in a study of T cell responses to AZD1222 COVID-19 vaccine. Measured with immunoSEQ multiplex PCR; TCRdb has only the in-frame clones, and not every one. The sample has some 150,000 clones, under 95% seen once. The source was peripheral blood, collected on day 0 of AZD1222 vaccination. All receptors come from an adult in good health.

This chain links TRBV18 with TRBJ1-1; perhaps TRBD1 as D (6 bases). V lost 4 bases, J lost 6 bases, and 18 bases lay in between. The CDR3 is made up of 15 amino acids. Germline assignment: CDR1 KGHSH and CDR2 LQKENI. The CDR3 nucleotides read TGTGCCAGCTCACAAAATCCGGGACATAACGCTGAAGCTTTCTTT. Translating it yields CASSQNPGHNAEAFF.

The chain combines TRBV19 with TRBJ2-7; D unclear. The germline gives CDR1 LNHDA, CDR2 SQIVND (reference sequence). CDR3 size: 11 residues. V was clipped by 5 bases and J by 3 bases, with 5 bases between them. CDR3 DNA: TGTGCCAGTAGTCCGGACTACGAGCAGTACTTC. It translates to CASSPDYEQYF. The variable domain in full, completed from reference TRBV19 and TRBJ2-7, reads DGGITQSPKYLFRKEGQNVTLSCEQNLNHDAMYWYRQDPGQGLRLIYYSQIVNDFQKGDIAEGYSVSREKKESFPLTVTSAQKNPTAFYLCASSPDYEQYFGPGTRLTVT.

The chain has TRBV7-2 and TRBJ1-6; TRBD1 agrees at 9 bases. Germline CDR1 and CDR2: SGHTA and FQGNSA. The length of the CDR3 is 15 residues. The junction had 8 bases not matched to a gene; V was cut back by 5 bases and J by 9 bases. CDR3 sequence (DNA): TGTGCCAGCAGCCCACCGGACAGGGGACGTTCACCCCTCCACTTT. Translation gives CASSPPDRGRSPLHF.

The chain links TRBV5-4 to TRBJ2-5, with TRBD1 matching over 8 bases. The CDR3 extends over 15 amino acids. The germline CDR1 and CDR2 sequences are SGHNT and YYREEE (reference sequence). The J segment lost 4 bases and the V segment lost 4 bases, leaving 9 bases of the junction unmatched. The CDR3 is CASSVGQGNRETQYF. The CDR3 DNA reads TGTGCCAGCAGCGTTGGACAGGGTAATAGAGAGACCCAGTACTTC. The variable domain in full, completed from reference TRBV5-4 and TRBJ2-5, reads ETGVTQSPTHLIKTRGQQVTLRCSSQSGHNTVSWYQQALGQGPQFIFQYYREEENGRGNFPPRFSGLQFPNYSSELNVNALELDDSALYLCASSVGQGNRETQYFGPGTRLLVL.

This chain joins TRBV6-5 and TRBJ1-1; D not resolved. This CDR3 comprises 15 residues. Germline CDR1 MNHEY, CDR2 SVGAGI. V was clipped by 8 bases and J by 1 base, with 17 bases between them. The CDR3 protein is CASLLGRLRNTEAFF. The CDR3 DNA follows: TGTGCCAGCCTACTAGGAAGGTTGAGGAACACTGAAGCTTTCTTT.